The 2 T cell receptor beta chains in this list originate from one sample, sequenced in a study of T cells in Graves' hyperthyroidism and ophthalmopathy. RNA transcripts yielded amplified TCR beta CDR3 regions. An initial round of RT-PCR targeting the TCR CDR3 relied on the HTBI primer set. TCRdb ran MiXCR on the multiplex PCR reads and lists one entry per CDR3 protein. This table has about 700,000 distinct CDR3 sequences, 14% appearing once. Sequencing was performed on blood. The origin of the receptors is a woman aged 18-29 years with Graves' hyperthyroidism.

The J gene is TRBJ2-4, the V gene TRBV20-1, with 9 bases fitting TRBD1. CDR3 length equals 15 residues. J gave up 1 base and V 5 bases, and 6 bases lay outside the gene matches. CDR1 is DFQATT, CDR2 SNEGSKA, per germline (reference sequence). CDR3: CSASGTGSAKNIQYF. The CDR3 DNA reads as TGCAGTGCTTCCGGGACAGGGTCGGCCAAAAACATTCAGTACTTC.

The chain uses TRBV5-6 and TRBJ2-2; TRBD2 aligns across 9 bases. This CDR3 has 16 residues. The J segment lost 2 bases and the V segment lost 4 bases, leaving 6 bases of the junction unmatched. The germline V gene encodes CDR1 SGHDT and CDR2 YYEEEE. CDR3 in DNA: TGTGCCAGCAGCAAGATAGCGGGGGCCAACACCGGGGAGCTGTTTTTT. Translating it yields CASSKIAGANTGELFF.